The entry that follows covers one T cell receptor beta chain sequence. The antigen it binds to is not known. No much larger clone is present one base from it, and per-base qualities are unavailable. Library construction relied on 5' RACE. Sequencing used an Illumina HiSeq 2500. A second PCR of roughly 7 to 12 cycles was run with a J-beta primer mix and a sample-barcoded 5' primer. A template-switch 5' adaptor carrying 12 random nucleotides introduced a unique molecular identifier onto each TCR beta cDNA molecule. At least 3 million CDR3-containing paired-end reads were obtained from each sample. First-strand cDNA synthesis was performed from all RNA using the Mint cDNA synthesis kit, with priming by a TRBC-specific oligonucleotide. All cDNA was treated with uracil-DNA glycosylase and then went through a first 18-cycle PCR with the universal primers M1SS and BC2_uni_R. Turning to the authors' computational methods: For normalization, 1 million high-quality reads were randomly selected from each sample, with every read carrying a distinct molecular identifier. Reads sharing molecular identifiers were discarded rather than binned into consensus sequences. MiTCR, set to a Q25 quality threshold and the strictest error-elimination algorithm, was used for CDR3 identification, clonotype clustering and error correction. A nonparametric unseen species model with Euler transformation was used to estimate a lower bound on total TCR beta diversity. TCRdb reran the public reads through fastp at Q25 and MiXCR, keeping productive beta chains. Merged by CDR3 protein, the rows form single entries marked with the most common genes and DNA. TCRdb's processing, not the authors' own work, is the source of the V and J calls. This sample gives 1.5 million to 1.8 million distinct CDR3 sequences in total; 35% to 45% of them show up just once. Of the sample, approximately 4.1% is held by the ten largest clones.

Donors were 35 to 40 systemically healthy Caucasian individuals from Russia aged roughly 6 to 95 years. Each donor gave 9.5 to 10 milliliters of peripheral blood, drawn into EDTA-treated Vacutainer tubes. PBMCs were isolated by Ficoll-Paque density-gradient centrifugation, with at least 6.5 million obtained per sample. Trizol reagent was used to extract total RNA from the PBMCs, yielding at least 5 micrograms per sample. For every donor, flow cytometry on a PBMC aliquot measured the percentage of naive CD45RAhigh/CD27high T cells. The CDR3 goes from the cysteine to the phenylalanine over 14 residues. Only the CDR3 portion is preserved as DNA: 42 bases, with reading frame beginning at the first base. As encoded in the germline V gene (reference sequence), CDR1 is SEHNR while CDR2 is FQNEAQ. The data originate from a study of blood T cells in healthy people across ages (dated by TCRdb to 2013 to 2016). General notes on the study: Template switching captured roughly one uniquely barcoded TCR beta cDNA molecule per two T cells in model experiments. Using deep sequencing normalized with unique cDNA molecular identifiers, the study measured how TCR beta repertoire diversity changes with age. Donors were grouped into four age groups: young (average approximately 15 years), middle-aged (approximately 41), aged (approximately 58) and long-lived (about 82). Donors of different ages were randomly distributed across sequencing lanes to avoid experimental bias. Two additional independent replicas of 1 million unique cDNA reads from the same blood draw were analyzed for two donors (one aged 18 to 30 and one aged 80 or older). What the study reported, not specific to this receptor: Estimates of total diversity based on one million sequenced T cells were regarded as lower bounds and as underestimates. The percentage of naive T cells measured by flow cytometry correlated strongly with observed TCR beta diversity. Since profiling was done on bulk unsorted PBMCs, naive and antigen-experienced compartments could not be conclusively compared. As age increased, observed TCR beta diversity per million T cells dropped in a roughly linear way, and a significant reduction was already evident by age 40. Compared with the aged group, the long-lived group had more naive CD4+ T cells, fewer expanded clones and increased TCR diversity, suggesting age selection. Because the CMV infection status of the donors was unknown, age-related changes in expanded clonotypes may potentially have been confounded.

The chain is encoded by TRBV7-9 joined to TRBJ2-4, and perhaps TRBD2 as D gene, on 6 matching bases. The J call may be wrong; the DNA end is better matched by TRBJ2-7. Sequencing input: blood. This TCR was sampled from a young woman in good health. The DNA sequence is TGTGCCAGCAGCCATGTAGCGGAAGTGGCCGAGCAGTACTTC. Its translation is CASSHVAEVAEQYF.